The 6 T cell receptor beta chains below all came from one sample that was sequenced in a study of molecular identifiers for immune sequencing clone quantification. TCRdb re-called the PCR reads with MiXCR, one entry per CDR3 protein. In the table there are roughly 320,000 distinct CDR3 sequences, about a fifth of which are singletons. Sequencing was done on a sample of naive CD8+ T cells from blood, with Jurkat cell RNA spiked in. The subset was: FACS-sorted CD8+CD4-CCR7+CD45RA+ naive T cells. These receptors were obtained from a human donor in good health. Some libraries in this study had Jurkat cell RNA spiked in.

This clonotype was seen at least ten times. V is TRBV29-1 and J is TRBJ2-2; D is possibly TRBD1 (6 bases). The length of the CDR3 is 15 residues. Germline V gives CDR1 SQVTM, CDR2 ANQGSEA. The ends were cut back, 3 bases at V and 5 bases at J, with 16 bases in the middle. The CDR3 protein is CSVDGLLGGTGELFF. The CDR3, as DNA: TGCAGCGTTGACGGATTGTTAGGGGGAACCGGGGAGCTGTTTTTT.

The CDR3 DNA is TGTGCCAGCAGCCAAGATCCAGGCGAGGGAAACACCATATATTTT. It yields the protein CASSQDPGEGNTIYF. The chain combines TRBV3-1 with TRBJ1-3; the D is unclear. CDR1 and CDR2 (germline): LGHDT, YNNKEL (reference sequence). The CDR3 runs to 15 residues. With 0 bases removed from V and 4 bases from J, the gap between germline ends came to 10 bases.

This chain connects TRBV27 to TRBJ2-7, with a weak D call TRBD1 (6 bases). The CDR3 has 15 amino acids. Germline V gene data show CDR1 as MNHEY and CDR2 as SMNVEV (reference sequence). Trimming shortened V by 6 bases and J by 2 bases, and 17 bases separated the two germline ends. CDR3 loop: CASRPTLGAAYEQYF. The CDR3 DNA reads as TGTGCCAGCAGACCGACTTTGGGGGCTGCCTACGAGCAGTACTTC.

This clonotype was seen many times. The chain has TRBV14 and TRBJ2-7, with D tentatively TRBD2 (5 bases). The V gene lost 3 bases and the J gene lost 6 bases, with 12 bases spanning the gap. The germline V gene encodes CDR1 SGHDN and CDR2 FVKESK. The CDR3 covers 13 residues. The CDR3 DNA sequence: TGTGCCAGCAGCCAGGCCAGGCGGGCCGAGCAGTACTTC. This translates into CASSQARRAEQYF.

The table lists this clonotype with many counts. This chain uses TRBV4-3 with TRBJ2-7; the D is unclear. From germline, CDR1 is LGHNA and CDR2 YSLEER. There are 14 residues in the CDR3. Trimming removed 5 bases from V and 2 bases from J, with 13 bases in between. The CDR3 coding sequence is TGCGCCAGCAGCTACGGGCCTCCTCCCTACGAGCAGTACTTC. It translates to CASSYGPPPYEQYF.

This clonotype appeared many times. The J gene is TRBJ1-1, the V gene TRBV7-9; TRBD1 is a possible D gene (5 bases). Germline CDR1 and CDR2: SEHNR and FQNEAQ (reference sequence). This CDR3 contains 15 residues. Trimming removed 5 bases from V and 5 bases from J, with 18 bases in between. The CDR3: CASSPTREWGTEAFF. The CDR3 nucleotides are TGTGCCAGCAGCCCCACCAGGGAATGGGGAACTGAAGCTTTCTTT.